Shown below are 8 T cell receptor beta chains from a single sample sequenced in a study of regulatory T cells in long-lasting Graves disease (dated by TCRdb to about 2021). The time point label for this specimen denotes: newly diagnosed GD, antithyroid drugs for less than 3 months. RNA was extracted from PBMCs in TRIzol for both TCR sequencing and RNA sequencing. The receptor library was made with multiplex PCR. Sequencing was carried out with an Illumina HiSeq 4000. To build TCR beta libraries, CDR3 regions were amplified by Arm-PCR using iRepertoire HTBI primers. TCRdb passed the public sequencing reads through fastp at Q25 and MiXCR, retaining productive beta sequences. Identical CDR3 protein sequences are pooled into one entry, listed with their most common genes and DNA. Here the sample has 520,000 or so distinct CDR3 sequences; around 12% occur a single time. About 8.9% of the sample is held by the ten biggest clonotypes.

This sample was also put to use in a study of T cells in Graves' hyperthyroidism and ophthalmopathy.

The source material was peripheral blood mononuclear cells (PBMCs), sampled at new diagnosis, from a patient treated with antithyroid drugs. All receptors come from a woman in her 30s with Graves disease. Donor details come from another sample of the same person, matched by shared clones.

At least ten counts were recorded for this clonotype. V gene TRBV30 combines with J gene TRBJ2-1; the D is unclear. The germline gives CDR1 GTSNPN, CDR2 SVGIG (reference sequence). The V end lost 4 bases, the J end lost 9 bases, and 13 bases lay between the germline ends. The CDR3 extends over 12 amino acids. In DNA, the CDR3 is TGTGCCTGGACGTGGGGTAAGGGTGAGCAGTTCTTC. Translation: CAWTWGKGEQFF.

This clonotype was picked up a small number of times. V is TRBV27 and J is TRBJ1-5; 8 nucleotides agree with TRBD1. V lost 1 base to trimming and J lost 9 bases; unmatched junction nucleotides: 8. The CDR3 is 15 amino acids. The germline V gene has CDR1 MNHEY and CDR2 SMNVEV (reference sequence). The CDR3 coding sequence is TGTGCCAGCAGTTTATATGGCAGGGGGCGGTGGCCCCAGCATTTT. This encodes CASSLYGRGRWPQHF.

This clonotype occurred many times. This sequence joins TRBV29-1 and TRBJ2-7; 8 nucleotides line up with TRBD2. In germline, CDR1 is SQVTM, CDR2 ANQGSEA. The V gene end was trimmed by 5 bases and the J gene end by 0 bases; junction bases not matched to a gene: 3. The CDR3 loop spans 13 amino acids. The CDR3 is CSVSGTSSYEQYF. CDR3 nucleotide sequence: TGCAGCGTTTCCGGGACTAGCTCCTACGAGCAGTACTTC.

The table lists this clonotype with a few counts. Here the CDR3 DNA reads TGTGCCAGCAGTGAAGCCATAGGCGGGGGGCAAGGCACAGATACGCAGTATTTT. Amino acids: CASSEAIGGGQGTDTQYF. The V call is TRBV25-1, the J call TRBJ2-3, with 8 nucleotides matching TRBD2. Germline CDR1 and CDR2: MGHDK and SYGVNS. J was trimmed by 1 base and V by 2 bases; bases with no gene match: 11. This CDR3 is built from 18 residues.

This clonotype has ten or more counts. V and J are TRBV30 and TRBJ2-2, with 8 bases that match TRBD2. The V gene's germline CDR1 is GTSNPN and CDR2 SVGIG (reference sequence). Losses at the gene ends were 8 bases for V and 2 bases for J; bases not matched to a gene: 4. The CDR3 length is 13 residues. In DNA, the CDR3 is TGTGCCGCGGGACTAGTTAACACCGGGGAGCTGTTTTTT. This encodes CAAGLVNTGELFF.

About this clonotype itself: At one boundary the junction diverges from the germline segment, which might be a read error. This chain joins TRBV9 and TRBJ2-2; 13 nucleotides match TRBD2. Germline CDR1 reads SGDLS; CDR2 reads YYNGEE. The CDR3 has 16 amino acids. DNA for the CDR3: TGTGCCATCAGCGGCAGGACTAGCGGGGGCACCGGGGAGCTGTTTTTT. Its protein is CAISGRTSGGTGELFF.

This clonotype was observed a few times. This sequence joins TRBV3-1 and TRBJ2-5, with D possibly TRBD2 on 6 matching bases. Trimming removed 1 base from V and 5 bases from J, with 11 bases in between. Germline V lookup: CDR1 LGHDT, CDR2 YNNKEL (reference sequence). This CDR3 is 14 amino acids long. This chain's CDR3 is CASSQVAREETQYF. The DNA of the CDR3 is TGTGCCAGCAGCCAAGTCGCCCGGGAGGAGACCCAGTACTTC.

This clonotype appeared a few times. The chain employs TRBV4-1 and TRBJ1-3, with D possibly TRBD1 on 5 matching bases. Deletions cut 8 bases from V and 3 bases from J, with 17 bases between. Germline V gene data show CDR1 as MGHRA and CDR2 as YSYEKL. This CDR3 comprises 15 residues. This CDR3 reads CASRPRAGNGNTIYF. The CDR3 nucleotides read TGCGCCAGCCGGCCCAGGGCAGGGAATGGAAACACCATATATTTT.